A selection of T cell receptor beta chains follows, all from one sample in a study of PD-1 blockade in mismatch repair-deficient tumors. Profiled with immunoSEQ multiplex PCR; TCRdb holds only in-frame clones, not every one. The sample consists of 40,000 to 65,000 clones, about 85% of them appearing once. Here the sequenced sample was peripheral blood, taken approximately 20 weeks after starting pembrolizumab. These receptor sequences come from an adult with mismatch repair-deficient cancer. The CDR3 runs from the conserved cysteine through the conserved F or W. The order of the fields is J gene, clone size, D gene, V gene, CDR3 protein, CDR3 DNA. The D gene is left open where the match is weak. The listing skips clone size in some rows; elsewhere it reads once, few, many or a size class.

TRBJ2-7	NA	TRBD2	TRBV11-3	CASSSPGLETEQYF	TGTGCCAGCAGTTCCCCGGGACTAGAGACCGAGCAGTACTTC
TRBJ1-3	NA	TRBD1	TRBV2	CASSEGTGAGNTIYF	TGTGCCAGCAGTGAGGGGACAGGGGCTGGAAACACCATATATTTT
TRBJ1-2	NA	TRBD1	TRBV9	CASSVALAQTGNYGYTF	TGTGCCAGCAGCGTAGCCCTAGCTCAGACAGGGAACTATGGCTACACCTTC
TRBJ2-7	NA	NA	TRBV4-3	CASSQDLTAGEQYF	TGCGCCAGCAGCCAAGATCTGACTGCCGGCGAGCAGTACTTC
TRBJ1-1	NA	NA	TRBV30	CAWSPLFGGNTEAFF	TGTGCCTGGAGCCCCCTTTTTGGGGGGAACACTGAAGCTTTCTTT
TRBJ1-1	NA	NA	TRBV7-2	CASSFLGQQRAFF	TGTGCCAGCAGCTTTCTTGGACAGCAACGCGCTTTCTTT
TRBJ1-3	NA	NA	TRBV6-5	CASSYKGTITGNTIYF	TGTGCCAGCAGTTACAAGGGGACGATAACTGGAAACACCATATATTTT
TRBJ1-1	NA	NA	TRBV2	CASSELENTEAFF	TGTGCCAGCAGTGAATTGGAAAACACTGAAGCTTTCTTT
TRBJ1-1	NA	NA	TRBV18	CASSPRGDSEAFF	TGTGCCAGCTCACCGCGGGGGGACTCGGAAGCTTTCTTT
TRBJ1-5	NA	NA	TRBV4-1	CASSQSPFSGRYQPQHF	TGCGCCAGCAGCCAATCACCTTTTTCGGGCAGATATCAGCCCCAGCATTTT
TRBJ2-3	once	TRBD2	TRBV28	CASSLLAEITDTQYF	TGTGCCAGCAGTCTTCTAGCGGAGATCACAGATACGCAGTATTTT
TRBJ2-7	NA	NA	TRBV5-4	CASSSSGTLSYEQYF	TGTGCCAGCAGCTCGTCCGGGACACTCTCCTACGAGCAGTACTTC
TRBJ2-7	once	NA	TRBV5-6	CASSLAGVYSYEQYF	TGTGCCAGCAGCTTGGCCGGGGTATACTCCTACGAGCAGTACTTC
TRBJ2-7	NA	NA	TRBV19	CASSPGHLRHYEQYF	TGTGCCAGTAGTCCGGGACACCTACGCCACTACGAGCAGTACTTC
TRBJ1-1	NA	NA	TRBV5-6	CASANRGARSVTEAFF	TGTGCCAGCGCCAACCGGGGCGCACGGTCGGTCACTGAAGCTTTCTTT
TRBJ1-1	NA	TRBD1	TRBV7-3	CASSPRGMSTEAFF	TGTGCCAGCAGCCCCAGGGGGATGTCGACTGAAGCTTTCTTT
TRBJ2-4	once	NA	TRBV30	CAWSGGSAKNIQYF	TGTGCCTGGAGTGGAGGATCCGCCAAAAACATTCAGTACTTC
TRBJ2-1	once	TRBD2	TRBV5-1	CASRSTSGSTYNEQFF	TGCGCCAGCAGGTCGACTAGCGGGAGTACCTACAATGAGCAGTTCTTC
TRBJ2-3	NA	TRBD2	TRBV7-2	CASSLAGVTDTQYF	TGTGCCAGCAGTTTAGCGGGAGTAACAGATACGCAGTATTTT
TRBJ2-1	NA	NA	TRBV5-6	CASSLARGLGGNEQFF	TGTGCCAGCAGCTTGGCCAGAGGACTAGGGGGGAATGAGCAGTTCTTC
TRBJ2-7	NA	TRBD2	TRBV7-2	CASSLGTGLAAEQYF	TGTGCCAGCAGCTTAGGAACGGGACTAGCGGCCGAGCAGTACTTC
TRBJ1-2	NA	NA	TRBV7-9	CASSSGWAGYTF	TGTGCCAGCAGCTCCGGGTGGGCCGGCTACACCTTC
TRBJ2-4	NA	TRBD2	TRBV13	CASSQVSGTGSGNIQYF	TGTGCCAGCAGCCAAGTAAGCGGGACGGGGAGTGGAAACATTCAGTACTTC
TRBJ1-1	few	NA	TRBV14	CASSRNRDTEAFF	TGTGCCAGCAGCCGCAACAGGGACACTGAAGCTTTCTTT
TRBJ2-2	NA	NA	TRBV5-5	CASSSFRVATHTGELFF	TGTGCCAGCAGCTCTTTTCGGGTAGCGACCCACACCGGGGAGCTGTTTTTT
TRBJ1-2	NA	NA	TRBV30	CAWSQGNYGYTF	TGTGCCTGGAGTCAGGGAAACTATGGCTACACCTTC
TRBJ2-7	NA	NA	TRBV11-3	CASSLDPVSEQYF	TGTGCCAGCAGCTTAGATCCAGTTTCCGAGCAGTACTTC
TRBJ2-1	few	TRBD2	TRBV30	CAWSGLAGTSDEQFF	TGTGCCTGGAGTGGATTAGCGGGGACTAGCGATGAGCAGTTCTTC
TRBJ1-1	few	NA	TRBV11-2	CASSEYTEAFF	TGTGCCAGCAGCGAATACACTGAAGCTTTCTTT
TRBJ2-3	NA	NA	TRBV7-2	CASSPSSGLSTDTQYF	TGTGCCAGCAGCCCGTCCAGCGGGCTTAGCACAGATACGCAGTATTTT
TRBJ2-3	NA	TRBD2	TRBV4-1	CASSQGAGVPDTQYF	TGCGCCAGCAGCCAAGGAGCGGGAGTCCCAGATACGCAGTATTTT
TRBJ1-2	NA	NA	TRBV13	CASSSGRSGLYGYTF	TGTGCCAGCAGCTCAGGCAGGTCAGGGCTCTATGGCTACACCTTC
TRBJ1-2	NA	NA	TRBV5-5	CASSLEQNVHGYTF	TGTGCCAGCAGCTTGGAACAGAATGTACATGGCTACACCTTC
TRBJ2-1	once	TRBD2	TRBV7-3	CASSLGAGADEQFF	TGTGCCAGCAGCTTAGGGGCGGGAGCTGATGAGCAGTTCTTC
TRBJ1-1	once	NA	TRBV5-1	CASSLRPRGRGEYTEAFF	TGCGCCAGCAGCTTGAGGCCTCGGGGGCGCGGTGAGTATACTGAAGCTTTCTTT
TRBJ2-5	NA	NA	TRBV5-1	CASSLVGGRVETQYF	TGCGCCAGCAGCTTGGTTGGGGGAAGGGTAGAGACCCAGTACTTC
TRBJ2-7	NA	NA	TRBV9	CASSVAAGPNYEQYF	TGTGCCAGCAGCGTAGCAGCGGGCCCGAACTACGAGCAGTACTTC
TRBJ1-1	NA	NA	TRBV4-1	CASSQVVGWDTEAFF	TGCGCCAGCAGCCAAGTGGTGGGTTGGGACACTGAAGCTTTCTTT
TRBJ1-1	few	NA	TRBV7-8	CASSPGGAREAFF	TGTGCCAGCAGCCCGGGAGGAGCGCGCGAAGCTTTCTTT
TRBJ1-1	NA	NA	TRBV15	CATSRDGNTEAFF	TGTGCCACCAGCAGAGATGGGAACACTGAAGCTTTCTTT
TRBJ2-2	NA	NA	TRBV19	CASTSDGTGELFF	TGTGCCAGTACCTCGGACGGAACCGGGGAGCTGTTTTTT
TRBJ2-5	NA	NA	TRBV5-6	CASSPTRDNLRETQYF	TGTGCCAGCAGCCCAACCCGGGACAACCTAAGGGAGACCCAGTACTTC
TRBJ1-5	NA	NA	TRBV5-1	CASSLGTDSNQPQHF	TGCGCCAGCAGCCTAGGGACGGATAGCAATCAGCCCCAGCATTTT
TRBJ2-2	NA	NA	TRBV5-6	CASSLDTGELFF	TGTGCCAGCAGCTTAGACACCGGGGAGCTGTTTTTT
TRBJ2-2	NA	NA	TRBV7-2	CASSFLGSPTGELFF	TGTGCCAGCAGCTTCCTTGGCTCTCCCACCGGGGAGCTGTTTTTT
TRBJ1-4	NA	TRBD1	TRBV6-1	CASSPGQGAEKLFF	TGTGCCAGTTCACCGGGACAGGGGGCTGAAAAACTGTTTTTT
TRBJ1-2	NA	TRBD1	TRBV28	CASSSGQGARYTF	TGTGCCAGCAGCTCCGGACAGGGGGCCCGCTACACCTTC
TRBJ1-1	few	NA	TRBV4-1	CASSPRTILRGETEAFF	TGCGCCAGCAGCCCGAGAACCATTCTCAGGGGTGAGACTGAAGCTTTCTTT